The source of this T cell receptor beta chain is a study of cytomegalovirus exposure and HLA in healthy donors. Germline V CDR1 and CDR2: SGHDT, YYEEEE. Trimming pared 2 bases from V and 3 bases from J, leaving 9 bases between. This CDR3 spans 14 amino acids. Primers included in the PCR were 60 Vbeta and 13 Jbeta primers. The repertoire was sequenced with immunoSEQ multiplex PCR; TCRdb's copy has only in-frame clones and lacks some. The table includes about 200,000 clones, around 80% detected once. The source is a man aged 35-49 years in good health and CMV-seronegative. The J gene is TRBJ1-5, the V gene TRBV5-6, with a tentative D call TRBD1 (6 bases). Sequencing was performed on PBMCs. CDR3 protein: CASSLQGNNQPQHF. The CDR3 DNA reads TGTGCCAGCAGCTTACAGGGAAACAATCAGCCCCAGCATTTT.